The 28 T cell receptor beta chains below all came from one sample that was sequenced in a study of blood T cell repertoires in COVID-19 (dated by TCRdb to about 2020). The protocol used for the library was the immunoSEQ multiplex PCR assay. This immuneACCESS table, as held by TCRdb, lists in-frame sequences with V and J called but not all clones. Of the missing ones, under half trace to an unresolved V gene in checked studies; the others have no known cause. The sample contains about 160,000 clones, about 85% of them found a single time. The ten top clones hold about 1.2% of the sample. Sequencing was done on a sample of peripheral blood. All receptors come from a man aged 55 to 70 who had recovered from COVID-19.

The sample holds one count of this clone. This sequence joins TRBV18 and TRBJ2-1, with a possible D match to TRBD1 (6 bases). Germline lookup yields CDR1 KGHSH and CDR2 LQKENI. Trimming pared 0 bases from V and 7 bases from J, leaving 7 bases between. This CDR3 is built from 13 residues. CDR3 bases: TGTGCCAGCTCACCACCAGGGGGAAATGAGCAGTTCTTC. Translation: CASSPPGGNEQFF.

The chain carries TRBV7-2 and TRBJ2-5; D is ambiguous. V lost 1 base and J 4 bases, leaving 7 bases between the germline ends. Germline loops: CDR1 SGHTA, CDR2 FQGNSA. The CDR3 is made up of 13 amino acids. CDR3 in amino acids: CASSLEQIETQYF. The CDR3, as DNA: TGTGCCAGCAGCTTAGAACAGATAGAGACCCAGTACTTC.

The genes are TRBV6-4 and TRBJ2-2; 12 bases align to TRBD2. Germline-derived CDR1 and CDR2 are MRHNA and SNTAGT. The length of the CDR3 is 17 residues. Trimming at V came to 6 bases and at J to 2 bases, leaving 7 bases not matched to a gene. The CDR3 DNA sequence: TGTGCCAGCAGCCTGACTAGCGGGGGCTCAAACACCGGGGAGCTGTTTTTT. This encodes CASSLTSGGSNTGELFF.

This chain links TRBV6-5 with TRBJ2-6, with 7 positions matching TRBD1. The CDR3 is 15 residues long. CDR1 and CDR2 (germline): MNHEY, SVGAGI. Trimming removed 7 bases from V and 0 bases from J; junction bases left unmatched: 3. CDR3 nucleotide sequence: TGTGCCAGCACCCCAGGGGGCTCTGGGGCCAACGTCCTGACTTTC. Translating it yields CASTPGGSGANVLTF.

The J gene is TRBJ1-2, the V gene TRBV13; weak D call: TRBD1 (5 bases). CDR3 length equals 16 residues. The V gene's germline CDR1 is PRHDT and CDR2 FYEKMQ (reference sequence). Trimming shortened V by 0 bases and J by 2 bases, and 13 bases separated the two germline ends. CDR3 DNA sequence: TGTGCCAGCAGCTTAGGTGGCAGGGCCCAGAACTATGGCTACACCTTC. This translates into CASSLGGRAQNYGYTF.

The chain uses TRBV30 and TRBJ2-3, with 16 positions matching TRBD2. Germline V gene lookup returns CDR1 GTSNPN and CDR2 SVGIG (reference sequence). J gave up 1 base and V 7 bases, and 14 bases lay outside the gene matches. This CDR3 comprises 19 residues. The CDR3 spells CAYTPGTSGGARGTDTQYF. The CDR3 DNA reads as TGTGCCTACACCCCCGGGACTAGCGGGGGGGCACGGGGCACAGATACGCAGTATTTT.

The rearrangement uses TRBV25-1 and TRBJ1-2; tentative D call: TRBD1 (6 bases). The ends were cut back, 2 bases at V and 2 bases at J, with 9 bases in the middle. There are 14 residues in the CDR3. The V gene's germline CDR1 is MGHDK and CDR2 SYGVNS. The CDR3 DNA sequence: TGTGCCAGCAGTGAAGCAGGGGAAAACTATGGCTACACCTTC. This sequence encodes CASSEAGENYGYTF.

This chain connects TRBV24-1 to TRBJ2-1, with D maybe TRBD1 (5 bases). CDR1 is KGHDR and CDR2 is SFDVKD in the germline V gene. The CDR3 is 15 amino acids. The V gene lost 7 bases and the J gene lost 6 bases, with 18 bases spanning the gap. This chain's CDR3 is CATRGAGPVTNEQFF. The DNA of the CDR3 is TGTGCCACCAGAGGGGCTGGGCCCGTCACCAATGAGCAGTTCTTC.

This chain connects TRBV19 to TRBJ1-5; no reliable D call. Germline CDR1 reads LNHDA; CDR2 reads SQIVND (reference sequence). The V and J ends lost 7 bases and 0 bases respectively, with 13 bases between them. This CDR3 comprises 15 residues. Here the CDR3 DNA reads TGTGCCAGTACCCATGGAGGGTATAGCAATCAGCCCCAGCATTTT. Translation gives CASTHGGYSNQPQHF.

The CDR3 region is CASTSRYSSGANVLTF. The CDR3 DNA reads as TGTGCCAGTACCTCACGGTACTCCTCTGGGGCCAACGTCCTGACTTTC. This chain joins TRBV19 and TRBJ2-6; D gene unclear. V gave up 7 bases and J gave up 0 bases, with 13 bases separating them. Germline loops: CDR1 LNHDA, CDR2 SQIVND (reference sequence). This CDR3 has 16 residues.

CDR3 region: CASSLDWTADSPLHF. Written as DNA, the CDR3 is TGCGCCAGCAGCTTGGATTGGACAGCGGATTCACCCCTCCACTTT. The chain employs TRBV5-1 and TRBJ1-6; possibly TRBD1 for D (6 bases). The CDR3 is 15 residues long. V was trimmed by 0 bases and J by 8 bases, leaving 12 bases between them. The germline V gene encodes CDR1 SGHRS and CDR2 YFSETQ.

This clone occurred once. The chain couples TRBV7-3 to TRBJ2-1, with 12 bases aligning to TRBD2. V was clipped by 5 bases and J by 4 bases; unmatched bases: 3. In germline, CDR1 is SGHTA, CDR2 FQGTGA. The CDR3 runs 15 residues. The CDR3 DNA sequence: TGTGCCAGCAGCACTAGCGGGGGGTTATACAATGAGCAGTTCTTC. Translated, it gives CASSTSGGLYNEQFF.

The chain is built from TRBV7-3 and TRBJ2-7; D gene unclear. Germline assignment: CDR1 SGHTA and CDR2 FQGTGA. The V and J ends lost 5 bases and 6 bases respectively, with 20 bases between them. This CDR3 spans 15 amino acids. As DNA, the CDR3 is TGTGCCAGCAGCAGGCTGGGCCTTAGGCGTTTCGAGCAGTACTTC. Encoded protein: CASSRLGLRRFEQYF. Full variable domain (rest looked up from reference TRBV7-3 and TRBJ2-7): GAGVSQTPSNKVTEKGKYVELRCDPISGHTALYWYRQSLGQGPEFLIYFQGTGAADDSGLPNDRFFAVRPEGSVSTLKIQRTERGDSAVYLCASSRLGLRRFEQYFGPGTRLTVT.

Details on this clone: The DNA is omitted, as the CDR3 cannot be located on it reliably, and the CDR3 follows TCRdb's listing. This chain connects TRBV7-7 to TRBJ2-5; the D segment call TRBD2 is taken from the table without a DNA check. Germline-derived CDR1 and CDR2 are SSHAT and FNYEAQ (reference sequence). The CDR3 sequence runs 13 residues, both termini included. CDR3 loop: CASSSSGVGTQYF.

This clone was recorded once. The genes are TRBV2 and TRBJ1-1, with TRBD1 matching 7 bases. After removal of 4 bases from V and 8 bases from J, the junction contained 4 bases not matched to a gene. CDR3 size: 12 residues. Germline V gene sequence: CDR1 SNHLY, CDR2 FYNNEI. In nucleotides, the CDR3 is TGTGCCAGCAGTGGAGAGGGGGCCGAAGCTTTCTTT. It encodes CASSGEGAEAFF.

This rearrangement joins TRBV5-1 to TRBJ1-1; 8 positions agree with TRBD1. CDR3 length equals 15 residues. J gave up 5 bases and V 4 bases, and 10 bases lay outside the gene matches. CDR1 is SGHRS and CDR2 is YFSETQ in the germline V gene. The CDR3 region has the DNA TGCGCCAGCAGCGCCTCGACAGGGGAGTGGACTGAAGCTTTCTTT. This encodes CASSASTGEWTEAFF.

The chain couples TRBV27 to TRBJ1-5; TRBD1 matches 9 bases. The CDR3 extends over 14 amino acids. Unmatched junction bases numbered 5, after V lost 3 bases and J lost 8 bases. The germline CDR1 and CDR2 sequences are MNHEY and SMNVEV (reference sequence). The CDR3 DNA reads as TGTGCCAGCAGTTTTTCTACAGGGGGCAAGCCCCAGCATTTT. This translates into CASSFSTGGKPQHF.

This clone was seen a single time. The V and J genes are TRBV10-3 and TRBJ2-1; TRBD1 aligns across 8 bases. This CDR3 has 16 amino acids. Germline CDR1 ENHRY, CDR2 SYGVKD. The V gene end was trimmed by 1 base and the J gene end by 4 bases; junction bases not matched to a gene: 6. CDR3 DNA: TGTGCCATCAGTGAGTTTGGGGGACAGGTATACAATGAGCAGTTCTTC. Protein product: CAISEFGGQVYNEQFF.

The genes are TRBV6-1 and TRBJ2-7; TRBD2 matches at 13 bases. Germline loops: CDR1 MNHNS, CDR2 SASEGT. CDR3 length: 17 amino acids. The V and J ends lost 4 bases and 0 bases, in that order; junction bases with no gene match: 6. Written as DNA, the CDR3 is TGTGCCAGCAGTGTGGGGACTAGCGGGGTAAGCTCCTACGAGCAGTACTTC. It translates to CASSVGTSGVSSYEQYF.

The chain couples TRBV4-1 to TRBJ1-3; no clear D gene. Trimming took 1 base from V and 8 from J, leaving 9 bases between them. This CDR3 comprises 13 residues. Germline values: CDR1 MGHRA, CDR2 YSYEKL. The CDR3 DNA reads as TGCGCCAGCAGCCAAGTTTCACTGCACACCATATATTTT. Amino acids: CASSQVSLHTIYF.

The chain recombines TRBV6-6 with TRBJ2-3; 8 bases match TRBD1. Germline values: CDR1 MNHNY, CDR2 SVGAGI (reference sequence). After removal of 2 bases from V and 0 bases from J, the junction contained 4 bases not matched to a gene. This CDR3 region has 16 residues. The CDR3 protein is CASSYGQGASTDTQYF. CDR3 nucleotides: TGTGCCAGCAGTTACGGGCAGGGGGCCAGCACAGATACGCAGTATTTT.

The chain has TRBV19 and TRBJ1-3; TRBD1 matches 7 bases. Germline V gene sequence: CDR1 LNHDA, CDR2 SQIVND (reference sequence). The CDR3 has 15 residues. Trimming took 2 bases from V and 4 from J; bases not matched to a gene: 5. The CDR3 is CASSIPGQSGNTIYF. In DNA form, the CDR3 reads TGTGCCAGTAGTATACCGGGACAGTCAGGAAACACCATATATTTT.

V gene TRBV6-5 combines with J gene TRBJ2-7; weak D call: TRBD1 (6 bases). The ends were cut back, 6 bases at V and 2 bases at J, with 17 bases in the middle. The CDR3 sequence is 15 residues long. Germline loops: CDR1 MNHEY, CDR2 SVGAGI. The DNA for the CDR3 is TGTGCCAGCAGGTCAACAGGGATGCTTCCCTACGAGCAGTACTTC. It encodes CASRSTGMLPYEQYF.

The CDR3 sequence is CSVCTGGLDTEAFF. CDR3 DNA sequence: TGCAGCGTTTGCACAGGGGGCCTGGACACTGAAGCTTTCTTT. The V call is TRBV29-1, the J call TRBJ1-1, with TRBD1 matching 9 bases. V shed 5 bases, J shed 3 bases, and the junction held 7 bases outside the gene matches. The germline V gene has CDR1 SQVTM and CDR2 ANQGSEA. The CDR3 is made up of 14 amino acids.

This chain links TRBV6-5 with TRBJ2-1, with TRBD2 matching 10 bases. The CDR3 has 14 amino acids. The ends lost 6 bases at V and 5 bases at J; junction bases unmatched: 4. The V gene's germline CDR1 is MNHEY and CDR2 SVGAGI. The CDR3 DNA follows: TGTGCCAGCAGCCAAGCGGGGGGGCACAATGAGCAGTTCTTC. Protein product: CASSQAGGHNEQFF.

V gene TRBV29-1 combines with J gene TRBJ1-2, with a possible D match to TRBD1 (5 bases). The CDR3 runs to 16 residues. V was clipped by 6 bases and J by 4 bases, with 24 bases between them. The germline CDR1 and CDR2 sequences are SQVTM and ANQGSEA. CDR3 protein: CSVTPPGGLRVYGYTF. The CDR3 DNA follows: TGCAGCGTCACGCCCCCGGGGGGACTACGGGTCTATGGCTACACCTTC.

V usage is TRBV5-4 and J usage is TRBJ2-5, with D possibly matching TRBD2 (6 bases). This CDR3 is 13 amino acids long. The germline gives CDR1 SGHNT, CDR2 YYREEE (reference sequence). V lost 5 bases and J lost 5, with 13 bases in between. Here the CDR3 DNA reads TGTGCCAGCAGGGGAGGAGCTGGGGAGACCCAGTACTTC. This translates into CASRGGAGETQYF.

The chain uses TRBV7-6 and TRBJ2-1, with D hard to call. From germline, CDR1 is SGHVS and CDR2 FNYEAQ. The ends were cut back, 2 bases at V and 8 bases at J, with 16 bases in the middle. The CDR3 runs 15 residues. CDR3 protein: CASSLSPVSLDEQFF. The CDR3 nucleotides read TGTGCCAGCAGCTTATCCCCAGTCTCCCTCGATGAGCAGTTCTTC.